Sequencing of this T cell receptor (beta chain) was carried out in a study of T cells in Graves' hyperthyroidism and ophthalmopathy. Study outcomes and limitations: Within blood appeared most thyroid clonotypes that had expanded above 0.001. Stable hyperthyroidism was told apart from ophthalmopathy by a model built on 13 V-J features.

Stable disease denoted Graves' hyperthyroidism without ophthalmopathy progression within 18 months. Patients aged 18 to 65 had newly diagnosed hyperthyroidism that had lasted under 2 months. Researchers took RNA transcripts and amplified the TCR beta CDR3 regions from them. First-round RT-PCR targeting the TCR CDR3 was performed with the HTBI primer set. TCRdb ran MiXCR on the multiplex PCR reads and lists one entry per CDR3 protein. The table records hundreds of thousands of distinct CDR3 sequences, 15% to 20% of them present only once. This CDR3 has 14 amino acids. V was pared by 8 bases and J by 0 bases, with 13 bases between. CDR1 is MNHEY, CDR2 SMNVEV, per germline (reference sequence). This clonotype was observed many times. The antigen is not known.

The chain uses TRBV27 and TRBJ1-1; perhaps TRBD1 as D (6 bases). Material: blood. The clonotype originates from a woman aged 18-35 years with Graves' hyperthyroidism. The CDR3 spells CASGERGLNTEAFF. The CDR3 DNA reads as TGTGCCAGCGGAGAGCGGGGGCTGAACACTGAAGCTTTCTTT.